The 14 T cell receptor beta chains below all came from one sample that was sequenced in a study of blood T cell repertoires in COVID-19. Measured with immunoSEQ multiplex PCR; TCRdb has only the in-frame clones, and not every one. The data show a few hundred thousand clones, 87% seen once. Sequences were obtained from peripheral blood. Source of these receptors: a man aged 18 to 30 with active or convalescent COVID-19.

CDR3 sequence: CASSIGGYAYEQYF. CDR3 nucleotide sequence: TGCGCCAGCAGCATAGGGGGATATGCCTACGAGCAGTACTTC. This chain uses TRBV5-1 with TRBJ2-7, with D perhaps TRBD1 (6 bases). CDR3 length: 14 amino acids. Trimming left V 4 bases short and J 2 bases short, with 13 bases between. Germline CDR1 SGHRS, CDR2 YFSETQ.

This clone came up once. This chain uses TRBV4-1 with TRBJ1-2, with TRBD1 as a possible D gene (5 bases). Germline V gene data show CDR1 as MGHRA and CDR2 as YSYEKL. V gave up 0 bases and J gave up 0 bases, with 8 bases separating them. This CDR3 spans 15 amino acids. The CDR3 DNA reads TGCGCCAGCAGCCAAGAGACAGTGCCTAACTATGGCTACACCTTC. The encoded protein is CASSQETVPNYGYTF.

The chain has TRBV7-8 and TRBJ2-4; 7 bases are a match to TRBD1. V was clipped by 4 bases and J by 0 bases; unmatched bases: 6. From germline, CDR1 is SGHVS and CDR2 FQNEAQ. The CDR3 length is 16 residues. The CDR3: CASSSWDSLAKNIQYF. CDR3 sequence (DNA): TGTGCCAGCAGCTCCTGGGACAGCCTAGCCAAAAACATTCAGTACTTC.

The count of this clone is one. The chain uses TRBV29-1 and TRBJ1-1; D uncertain. The germline gives CDR1 SQVTM, CDR2 ANQGSEA. This CDR3 spans 13 amino acids. V was clipped by 4 bases and J by 4 bases, with 13 bases between them. The CDR3 nucleotides read TGCAGCGTTGGCCGAGAGGTCAGCACTGAAGCTTTCTTT. Translating gives CSVGREVSTEAFF.

The chain recombines TRBV5-1 with TRBJ1-1, with D uncertain. V gave up 0 bases and J gave up 7 bases, with 7 bases separating them. Looked up from germline, CDR1 is SGHRS and CDR2 is YFSETQ. There are 12 residues in the CDR3. The DNA of the CDR3 is TGCGCCAGCAGCTTGGATTCAGGTGAAGCTTTCTTT. Translated: CASSLDSGEAFF.

V usage is TRBV19 and J usage is TRBJ2-5; perhaps TRBD1 as D (6 bases). Trimming pared 5 bases from V and 4 bases from J, leaving 8 bases between. CDR3 size: 12 residues. Germline V gene sequence: CDR1 LNHDA, CDR2 SQIVND (reference sequence). Here the CDR3 reads CASSGGPETQYF. CDR3 bases: TGTGCCAGTAGTGGGGGCCCAGAGACCCAGTACTTC. The whole variable domain, remainder taken from reference TRBV19 and TRBJ2-5, is DGGITQSPKYLFRKEGQNVTLSCEQNLNHDAMYWYRQDPGQGLRLIYYSQIVNDFQKGDIAEGYSVSREKKESFPLTVTSAQKNPTAFYLCASSGGPETQYFGPGTRLLVL.

The chain is built from TRBV7-2 and TRBJ1-4, with 8 positions matching TRBD1. This CDR3 has 14 amino acids. Germline assignment: CDR1 SGHTA and CDR2 FQGNSA. Trimming cost V 6 bases and J 11 bases; bases outside gene matches: 11. The CDR3 nucleotides are TGTGCCAGCAGATCGGGGGCAGGGGGCAATAAACTGTTTTTT. Its protein product is CASRSGAGGNKLFF.

CDR3 nucleotide sequence: TGCAGTGCTTACAGCTATGGCTACACCTTC. Translating gives CSAYSYGYTF. V usage is TRBV20-1 and J usage is TRBJ1-2; unclear D gene. Germline V gene data show CDR1 as DFQATT and CDR2 as SNEGSKA (reference sequence). The CDR3 covers 10 residues. Trimming cost V 5 bases and J 4 bases, with 5 bases left between them.

The gene calls are TRBV10-3 and TRBJ2-4; 10 positions agree with TRBD1. Germline CDR1 is ENHRY and CDR2 is SYGVKD. The CDR3 totals 15 residues. V lost 0 bases and J lost 7; bases outside the gene matches: 3. In DNA form, the CDR3 reads TGTGCCATCAGTGAGTCAGACAGGGGGCCGAACATTCAGTACTTC. Its translation is CAISESDRGPNIQYF.

This chain's CDR3 is CASTDRGQPYEQYF. The CDR3 nucleotides are TGTGCCAGCACGGACAGGGGGCAACCCTACGAGCAGTACTTC. V gene TRBV6-6 combines with J gene TRBJ2-7; 11 bases are a match to TRBD1. CDR1 is MNHNY and CDR2 is SVGAGI in the germline V gene (reference sequence). This CDR3 spans 14 amino acids. After removal of 7 bases from V and 2 bases from J, the junction contained 4 bases not matched to a gene.

The chain is built from TRBV5-8 and TRBJ1-6; D call uncertain. Between the trimmed V and J ends, which lost 4 bases and 8 bases, there was a span of 16 bases. This CDR3 has 15 amino acids. Per the germline V gene, CDR1 is SGHTS and CDR2 is YDEGEE. This CDR3 is CASSPDAPRDSPLHF. The CDR3 DNA sequence: TGTGCCAGCAGCCCGGACGCTCCGAGGGATTCACCCCTCCACTTT.

The V call is TRBV6-2 or TRBV6-3, the J call TRBJ1-6; no firm D call. This CDR3 spans 14 amino acids. V lost 3 bases to trimming and J lost 8 bases, with 11 bases between them. CDR1 is MNHEY, CDR2 SVGEGT, per germline. For the CDR3, the DNA is TGTGCCAGCAGTTATCTAACAGCCTATTCACCCCTCCACTTT. Translated, it gives CASSYLTAYSPLHF.

The chain couples TRBV11-2 to TRBJ2-2; D not resolved. CDR3 length: 12 amino acids. V lost 5 bases and J 5 bases, leaving 6 bases between the germline ends. Germline V gene sequence: CDR1 SGHAT, CDR2 FQNNGV. The CDR3 DNA is TGTGCCAGCAGCCAGAGGACCGGGGAGCTGTTTTTT. It translates to CASSQRTGELFF.

The CDR3 here is CATSRDGASRYTGELFF. CDR3 coding DNA: TGTGCCACCAGCAGAGATGGAGCTAGCAGATACACCGGGGAGCTGTTTTTT. The J gene is TRBJ2-2, the V gene TRBV15, with D maybe TRBD2 (5 bases). The CDR3 runs 17 residues. Trimming pared 0 bases from V and 3 bases from J, leaving 14 bases between. Germline V lookup: CDR1 LNHNV, CDR2 YYDKDF (reference sequence).